Below are 18 T cell receptor beta chains sequenced from a single sample in a study of blood T cell repertoires in COVID-19. Profiled with immunoSEQ multiplex PCR; TCRdb holds only in-frame clones, not every one. The sample records 200,000 to 250,000 clones, roughly 82% being singletons. Sequenced: peripheral blood. The receptors were sampled from a woman aged 80 or older with COVID-19, enrolled during active disease.

V and J are TRBV29-1 and TRBJ2-2, with TRBD1 matching 10 bases. The CDR3 sequence is 16 residues long. Germline lookup yields CDR1 SQVTM and CDR2 ANQGSEA. The trim removed 4 bases at V and 7 bases at J, leaving 12 bases unmatched. CDR3 DNA: TGCAGCGTTGTCCAATCCGACAGGGGGCCAGTCGGGGAGCTGTTTTTT. Translation gives CSVVQSDRGPVGELFF.

The V gene is TRBV5-6, the J gene TRBJ2-7; perhaps TRBD1 as D (7 bases). This CDR3 has 15 residues. The ends were cut back, 2 bases at V and 6 bases at J, with 18 bases in the middle. CDR1 and CDR2 (germline): SGHDT, YYEEEE. The CDR3 bases are TGTGCCAGCAGCTTTCCTGGACAGGAGGGAGGCGAGCAGTACGTC. This codes for CASSFPGQEGGEQYV.

Concerning this clone: This sample includes further DNA sequences coding for the same CDR3. The chain is built from TRBV5-1 and TRBJ1-3; 9 bases map to TRBD1. Germline CDR1 is SGHRS and CDR2 is YFSETQ. The CDR3 runs 15 residues. With V trimmed by 4 bases and J by 3 bases, 5 bases remained unmatched. The CDR3 DNA follows: TGCGCCAGCAGCCCACAGGGGGCTGGTGGAAACACCATATATTTT. Its protein product is CASSPQGAGGNTIYF. Using reference TRBV5-1 and TRBJ1-3 for the parts outside the CDR3, the full variable domain is KAGVTQTPRYLIKTRGQQVTLSCSPISGHRSVSWYQQTPGQGLQFLFEYFSETQRNKGNFPGRFSGRQFSNSRSEMNVSTLELGDSALYLCASSPQGAGGNTIYFGEGSWLTVV.

CDR3 nucleotide sequence: TGTGCCAGCAGCTTGGGGGGGGACACTGAAGCTTTCTTT. It encodes CASSLGGDTEAFF. The rearrangement links TRBV5-4 to TRBJ1-1, with D perhaps matching TRBD1 (5 bases). The CDR3 is 13 amino acids. V lost 0 bases to trimming and J lost 3 bases, with 6 bases between them. CDR1 and CDR2 from the germline V gene are SGHNT and YYREEE (reference sequence).

The V gene is TRBV6-5, the J gene TRBJ1-6; D is perhaps TRBD1 (5 bases). Germline V gene sequence: CDR1 MNHEY, CDR2 SVGAGI. Trimming took off 7 bases at V and 9 bases at J, with 13 bases between the two ends. CDR3 length: 13 residues. The CDR3 here is CASKGTASSPLHF. The CDR3 coding sequence is TGTGCCAGCAAGGGGACTGCCTCTTCACCCCTCCACTTT.

The V call is TRBV19, the J call TRBJ1-5; the D gene is possibly TRBD1 (5 bases). V was pared by 4 bases and J by 5 bases, with 15 bases between. The germline CDR1 and CDR2 sequences are LNHDA and SQIVND (reference sequence). The CDR3 totals 15 residues. The CDR3 DNA is TGTGCCAGTAGTAGCACCGGGACTTGGGATCAGCCCCAGCATTTT. It is translated as CASSSTGTWDQPQHF.

The V call is TRBV30, the J call TRBJ1-6; TRBD1 matches at 7 bases. The CDR3 is 15 amino acids. Germline V gene sequence: CDR1 GTSNPN, CDR2 SVGIG (reference sequence). V shed 3 bases and J 9 bases; nucleotides not matched to a gene: 11. The CDR3 reads CAWRGGVYIGSPLHF. The CDR3 nucleotides read TGTGCCTGGAGAGGGGGCGTGTATATAGGTTCACCCCTCCACTTT.

V is TRBV7-8 and J is TRBJ2-3, with a weak D call TRBD2 (5 bases). The germline CDR1 and CDR2 sequences are SGHVS and FQNEAQ. The CDR3 contains 17 residues. The germline V and J ends were trimmed by 4 bases and 3 bases, with 20 bases remaining between them. The CDR3 region has the DNA TGTGCCAGCAGCTCGTTAACCGGGATCTTAGCAACAGATACGCAGTATTTT. Protein sequence: CASSSLTGILATDTQYF.

J is TRBJ1-1 and V is TRBV11-2, with a tentative D call TRBD1 (5 bases). V was trimmed by 0 bases and J by 1 base, leaving 12 bases between them. Germline values: CDR1 SGHAT, CDR2 FQNNGV. This CDR3 is built from 16 residues. The CDR3 spells CASSLDGGARNTEAFF. The CDR3 DNA reads TGTGCCAGCAGCTTAGATGGAGGGGCTCGGAACACTGAAGCTTTCTTT.

This chain uses TRBV9 with TRBJ1-1; D remains ambiguous. This CDR3 comprises 13 residues. Trimming stripped 1 base from V and 1 base from J, with 5 bases between. In germline, CDR1 is SGDLS, CDR2 YYNGEE. The CDR3 coding sequence is TGTGCCAGCAGCGTAACACCGAACACTGAAGCTTTCTTT. Encoded protein: CASSVTPNTEAFF.

The chain uses TRBV6-5 and TRBJ2-1; D not certain. The germline gives CDR1 MNHEY, CDR2 SVGAGI. V shed 6 bases and J shed 2 bases, with 14 bases lying between them. The CDR3 covers 15 residues. The CDR3: CASSAYVAPYNEQFF. The CDR3 DNA follows: TGTGCCAGCAGCGCTTACGTGGCTCCCTACAATGAGCAGTTCTTC.

The chain couples TRBV7-2 to TRBJ2-1; D gene uncertain. Trimming removed 4 bases at V and 2 bases at J, with 6 bases between. The CDR3 is made up of 13 amino acids. CDR1 and CDR2 from the germline V gene are SGHTA and FQGNSA. CDR3 residues: CASSSSPYNEQFF. The CDR3 DNA sequence: TGTGCCAGCAGCTCCTCCCCCTACAATGAGCAGTTCTTC.

With respect to this clone: Germline is not matched at one junction end, which may reflect a read error. V gene TRBV6-5 combines with J gene TRBJ1-2; 7 nucleotides match TRBD1. The CDR3 length is 11 residues. Per germline, CDR1 MNHEY and CDR2 SVGAGI. The CDR3 nucleotides read TGTGCCAGCAGTTCCTCTACAGGGGCTCACTTC. Protein sequence: CASSSSTGAHF.

The rearrangement links TRBV9 to TRBJ1-6; possibly TRBD1 for D (6 bases). Germline CDR1 SGDLS, CDR2 YYNGEE. This CDR3 contains 16 residues. Trimming pared 4 bases from V and 0 bases from J, leaving 11 bases between. The CDR3 sequence: CASSPRDNSYNSPLHF. CDR3 sequence (DNA): TGTGCCAGCAGCCCCCGGGACAACTCCTATAATTCACCCCTCCACTTT.

This chain links TRBV12-3 or TRBV12-4 with TRBJ1-2; perhaps TRBD1 as D (6 bases). V shed 2 bases and J shed 2 bases, with 6 bases lying between them. CDR3 size: 13 residues. CDR3 in amino acids: CASSLRGNYGYTF. The CDR3 DNA sequence: TGTGCCAGCAGTTTAAGGGGGAACTATGGCTACACCTTC.

The chain links TRBV19 to TRBJ2-2; D remains unclear. In germline, CDR1 is LNHDA, CDR2 SQIVND (reference sequence). CDR3 length: 15 amino acids. V was shortened by 6 bases and J by 2 bases, with 13 bases between the two germline ends. This chain's CDR3 is CASSQIPPNTGELFF. The CDR3, as DNA: TGTGCCAGTAGCCAGATCCCACCCAACACCGGGGAGCTGTTTTTT.

This chain uses TRBV5-1 with TRBJ2-6, with no clear D. Trimming took 2 bases from V and 0 from J, leaving 6 bases between them. The CDR3 totals 15 residues. Germline V gives CDR1 SGHRS, CDR2 YFSETQ. The CDR3 DNA reads TGCGCCAGCAGCTTTAGAAGCTCTGGGGCCAACGTCCTGACTTTC. Its protein product is CASSFRSSGANVLTF. The complete variable domain, with remaining parts taken from reference TRBV5-1 and TRBJ2-6, reads KAGVTQTPRYLIKTRGQQVTLSCSPISGHRSVSWYQQTPGQGLQFLFEYFSETQRNKGNFPGRFSGRQFSNSRSEMNVSTLELGDSALYLCASSFRSSGANVLTFGAGSRLTVL.

In the case of this clone: Additional DNA sequences in this sample encode the identical CDR3. The CDR3 region is CASSLQGARDTQYF. CDR3 sequence (DNA): TGCGCCAGCAGCTTACAGGGGGCAAGAGATACGCAGTATTTT. V and J are TRBV5-1 and TRBJ2-3; 9 positions match TRBD1. CDR1 is SGHRS, CDR2 YFSETQ, per germline. V gave up 2 bases and J gave up 5 bases; unmatched junction bases: 3. The CDR3 contains 14 residues. Full variable domain (rest looked up from reference TRBV5-1 and TRBJ2-3): KAGVTQTPRYLIKTRGQQVTLSCSPISGHRSVSWYQQTPGQGLQFLFEYFSETQRNKGNFPGRFSGRQFSNSRSEMNVSTLELGDSALYLCASSLQGARDTQYFGPGTRLTVL.